This T cell receptor beta chain was captured in a study of cytomegalovirus exposure and HLA in healthy donors. Whole-study findings and limits: TCR beta V- and J-gene trimming, according to a later analysis, was linked to a missense DCLRE1C variant. HLA-A and HLA-B allele assignments for most subjects were reportedly predicted accurately using TCR beta sequences. In a later analysis, TCR association rates varied by HLA locus: DRB1 most, HLA-C fewest. V segments that were indistinguishable, TRBV6-2 and TRBV6-3 among them, were omitted from analysis.

This clone came up once. Its matching antigen is unknown. Germline V lookup: CDR1 MNHNS, CDR2 SASEGT. The CDR3 has 11 residues. The ends were cut back, 9 bases at V and 1 base at J, with 6 bases in the middle. With 60 Vbeta and 13 Jbeta primers, the PCR was carried out. Only in-frame clones appear in the TCRdb table, and some are missing; sequencing was by immunoSEQ multiplex PCR. The sample lists over 150,000 clones, less than 85% occurring once. This receptor was identified in a girl aged 10-17 years in good health and CMV-seropositive. Source material: PBMCs. The V gene is TRBV6-1, the J gene TRBJ1-1, with no clear D. As DNA, the CDR3 is TGTGCCAGTGGGCAGAACACTGAAGCTTTCTTT. It is translated as CASGQNTEAFF.